This TCR beta chain is from a study of cytomegalovirus exposure and HLA in healthy donors (dated by TCRdb to about 2017). Concerning the study at large: In an earlier analysis of roughly 590 of the donors, 276 Gb of sequence data and just under 120 million unique TCR beta sequences from 150 million to 200 million T cells were reported. An early release that covered more than 550 HLA-typed donors contained approximately 300 gigabases of sequencing data and around 80 million unique TCR sequences. The genetic ancestry cluster associated with self-reported Caucasian donors included around 76% of the roughly 390 genotyped donors. The study aimed to test whether cataloging public T cell receptors could reveal signatures of past pathogen exposure. The T cell repertoires of under 700 subjects were profiled by immunosequencing and related to cytomegalovirus serostatus. Besides the first cohort of approximately 670 subjects, a separate validation cohort made up of 120 different subjects was used. The study combined high-throughput TCR immunosequencing, statistical association of individual TCRs with disease status, and machine learning to predict cytomegalovirus infection status. A later analysis re-analyzed previously published TCR beta repertoires from 666 donors and added high-resolution HLA genotyping to study TCR occurrence patterns. In the later analysis, no new phenotypic data were used to find candidate immune exposures; instead, reliance was placed on TCR beta sequences and their occurrence across donors. In an earlier analysis of 550 to 700 of the donors, high-throughput TCR beta sequencing was used to judge whether each TCR beta V gene segment behaved as functional or pseudogenic. Donor age, sex, ethnicity and CMV serostatus were compiled together with the repertoire data. A later genetic analysis took genome-wide SNP genotypes for about 55% of the 666 donors and used that subset as a discovery cohort. All discovery cohort repertoires had been generated using a single sequencing platform. Class I and class II HLA loci were covered by the typing at four-digit resolution. The number of donors typed differed by locus, with roughly 629-640 for A, B, C, DRB1 and DQB1, 522 for DQA1, about 610 for DPA1, and 450 to 480 for DPB1. A handful of DR-DQ haplotypes were handled as single units for association and clustering because linkage in the cohort was strong. Among about 400 genotyped donors of the cohort, an average of about 220,000 unique TCR beta nucleotide sequences was sequenced per donor, of which roughly 17% were non-productive.

The cohort was made up of roughly 670 healthy bone marrow donors. All cohort members were sampled while nominally healthy, although unrecorded immune exposures were likely present. The donor was CMV seronegative and was included in the group of several hundred seronegative cohort members. A peripheral blood sample was provided by each donor, and peripheral blood mononuclear cells were used for TCR beta sequencing. The Qiagen DNeasy Blood Extraction Kit was used to extract genomic DNA from the blood cell samples. The CDR3 runs 18 residues from the cysteine to the phenylalanine. Left in the record is the CDR3 DNA by itself, 54 bases read in frame from the first base. Here V drops 4 bases and J drops 6 bases, and the junction holds 14 bases not matched to any gene. From the germline V gene, CDR1 is SGDLS and CDR2 is YYNGEE. The paper as a whole reports these results and caveats: When HLA alleles, especially DR and DQ, strongly co-occurred, TCR associations were difficult to assign to individual alleles. Three of the identified cytomegalovirus-associated TCR beta chains were confirmed in vitro to be specific for cytomegalovirus antigens. Presence/absence analyses assumed roughly uniform sequencing depth across donors, an assumption that may not hold. A later analysis found that HLA-associated TCR beta chains were more clonally expanded and had lower generation probabilities than equally common non-associated chains. The classifier was reported to diagnose cytomegalovirus status with high specificity and sensitivity in both the original cohort and the validation cohort. Correlated functional status among segregating V segments might reflect linkage disequilibrium, but an unknown experimental factor could not be ruled out. Because HLA typing was missing for some donors at each locus, association tests included only the typed subset. Compared with the approximately 600-donor mean, donors in an Asian-associated ancestry cluster had fewer N-insertions in productive TCRs, according to a later genetic analysis. The only immune exposure information available for the cohort was CMV serostatus. An earlier analysis of approximately 540 of the donors showed that most TCR beta V segments appeared in productive rearrangements either about 90% or about 30% of the time, which broadly matched IMGT annotations. A later genetic analysis associated a missense DCLRE1C variant with V-gene and J-gene trimming of TCR beta chains, and an independent cohort replicated the association. This cohort had only TCR beta chains sequenced, and the lack of alpha or paired-chain data limited which features could be detected. A further reported finding was that TCR beta sequences accurately predicted the HLA-A and HLA-B alleles for most subjects in the first cohort. The 87-base-pair reads could not distinguish some IMGT-functional V segments, including TRBV6-2 and TRBV6-3, so those segments were excluded. The authors suggested that the approach could potentially be generalized to other disease states and immunological phenotypes. A group of highly shared sequence variants was considered likely to be a technical artifact of the sequencing pipeline. In a later analysis, TCR association rates were found to vary across HLA loci, with the most associated TCRs seen for DRB1 alleles and the fewest for HLA-C alleles. The study listed around 160 TCR beta chains as associated with cytomegalovirus. Across donors, most TCR sequences were observed very rarely, whereas some public TCRs were present in many individuals. According to a later analysis, parvovirus B19, influenza, CMV and Epstein-Barr virus appeared linked to several top co-occurrence clusters. A later analysis associated 16,951 TCR beta sequences with specific HLA alleles at a false discovery rate of 0.05. A later analysis found that most CMV-associated TCR beta chains appeared HLA-restricted, with HLA associations seemingly driven largely by CMV exposure. Because counts were too low, roughly 18 rarely observed V segments, including chromosome 9 orphons, were left out of the earlier analysis of about 500 of the donors.

The receptor library was made with the immunoSEQ multiplex PCR assay. For the multiplex PCR, a mixture combining 60 forward primers for TCR Vbeta segments and 13 reverse primers for TCR Jbeta segments was used. Amplification of the CDR3 region of rearranged TCR beta genes was performed with a multiplex PCR assay on genomic DNA. Amplified TCR beta libraries were sequenced as 87-base-pair reads on the Illumina HiSeq System. On the study's bioinformatics: A later analysis tallied 75 million to 85 million unique TCR beta chains across the approximately 670 repertoires, and 10 million to 11 million of those chains were shared by two or more donors. Raw reads were error-corrected and collapsed into unique sequences by a nearest-neighbor algorithm in which closely related sequences were merged to remove PCR and sequencing errors. Alignment of CDR3 sequences to IMGT reference sequences was used to assign V, D and J gene segments. Each retained sequence needed at least a six-nucleotide match to both a V gene segment and a J gene segment. A rearrangement was called productive if the CDR3 had no stop codons and remained in frame with V and J, and every other rearrangement was called non-productive. CDR3 was defined according to IMGT convention as the region running from the second conserved V-encoded cysteine to the conserved J-encoded phenylalanine. The earlier analysis of about 560 of the donors excluded any sequence lacking an unambiguous match to a single V gene segment. An earlier analysis of 587 of the donors called V segments functional above 56.7% productive rearrangements and segregating when the between-donor standard deviation exceeded 5%. To diagnose cytomegalovirus status from the catalog of TCR beta chain sequences, a statistical classification framework was built. In a later analysis, TCR nucleotide sequences were compared against IMGT/GENE-DB human TR gene sequences so that V and J genes could be assigned. In a later analysis, CDR3 sequences and most-parsimonious VDJ recombination scenarios were assigned using the TCRdist pipeline. In a later analysis, every TCR beta chain was defined by the combination of its CDR3 amino acid sequence and its V-gene family, and reads without a unique V-gene family were dropped. In a later analysis, 450 to 600 highly shared, low-generation-probability nucleotide sequences were removed to address suspected cross-contamination and a sequencing artifact. In a later analysis, a clonal expansion index was calculated for each public chain from normalized within-repertoire ranks of inferred template counts. Generation probabilities in a later analysis came from a VDJ recombination model fitted to out-of-frame rearrangements, and those results were checked against IGoR. Hypergeometric tests were used in a later analysis to score TCR-TCR, TCR-HLA and TCR-CMV co-occurrence, with a repertoire-size bias correction applied to the TCR pairs. A later analysis estimated false discovery rates by permuting HLA or CMV assignments 20 times. In a later analysis, co-occurring TCRs were grouped with DBSCAN, and TCRdist sequence similarity was added when clustering was performed within HLA-allele-positive subsets. For co-occurrence clustering, repertoires with fewer than 30,000 or more than 120,000 public chains were excluded, along with roughly 5 repertoires with anomalous nucleotide sharing. TCRdb mirrors the immuneACCESS table, restricted to in-frame sequences. Some clones are absent from its copies; in checked studies, under half trace to an unresolved V gene, and the reason for the others is unknown. V and J calls and clone size are as listed in that table; D and trimming were resolved from the DNA. This sample's listing comprises about 40,000 clones. The ten largest clones represent roughly 6.2% of the sample.

Worth noting for this clone: There is no known antigen for this receptor.

The origin of this receptor is a man aged 25-40 years in good health and CMV-seronegative. The chain couples TRBV9 to TRBJ2-1, with 12 bases matching TRBD2. Material: PBMCs. The DNA is TGTGCCAGCAGCCCTCTCTCCGGACTAGCGGGGATTAGCAATGAGCAGTTCTTC. The translation is CASSPLSGLAGISNEQFF.